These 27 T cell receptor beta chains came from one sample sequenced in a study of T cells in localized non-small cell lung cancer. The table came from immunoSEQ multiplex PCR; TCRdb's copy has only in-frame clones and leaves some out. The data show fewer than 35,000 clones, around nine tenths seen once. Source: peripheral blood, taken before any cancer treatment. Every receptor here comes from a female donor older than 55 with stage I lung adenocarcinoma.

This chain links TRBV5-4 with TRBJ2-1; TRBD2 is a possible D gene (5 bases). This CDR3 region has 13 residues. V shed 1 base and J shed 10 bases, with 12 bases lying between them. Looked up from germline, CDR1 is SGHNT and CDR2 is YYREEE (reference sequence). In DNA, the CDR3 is TGTGCCAGCAGCTTGAAGGACTGGGCCGAGCAGTTCTTC. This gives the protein CASSLKDWAEQFF.

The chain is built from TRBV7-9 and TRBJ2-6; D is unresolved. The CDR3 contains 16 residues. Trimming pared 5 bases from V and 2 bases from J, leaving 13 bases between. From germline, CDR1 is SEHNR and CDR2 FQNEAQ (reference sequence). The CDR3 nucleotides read TGTGCCAGCAGCCCGAAGGTATTGACTGGGGCCAACGTCCTGACTTTC. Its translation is CASSPKVLTGANVLTF.

Here the CDR3 DNA reads TGTGCCAGCAGCTGGAGACAGCCATATGAAAAACTGTTTTTT. Residues: CASSWRQPYEKLFF. The rearrangement joins TRBV7-9 to TRBJ1-4, with TRBD1 as a possible D gene (5 bases). V was pared by 4 bases and J by 6 bases, with 12 bases between. The CDR3 is 14 amino acids. The germline V gene has CDR1 SEHNR and CDR2 FQNEAQ (reference sequence). Supplemented by reference TRBV7-9 and TRBJ1-4, the full variable domain reads DTGVSQNPRHKITKRGQNVTFRCDPISEHNRLYWYRQTLGQGPEFLTYFQNEAQLEKSRLLSDRFSAERPKGSFSTLEIQRTEQGDSAMYLCASSWRQPYEKLFFGSGTQLSVL.

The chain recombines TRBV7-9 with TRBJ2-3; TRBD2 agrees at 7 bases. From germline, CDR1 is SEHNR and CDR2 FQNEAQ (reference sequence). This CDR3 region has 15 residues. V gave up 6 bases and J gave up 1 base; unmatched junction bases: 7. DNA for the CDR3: TGTGCCAGCAGACGGACTAGTTGGGGCACAGATACGCAGTATTTT. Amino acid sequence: CASRRTSWGTDTQYF.

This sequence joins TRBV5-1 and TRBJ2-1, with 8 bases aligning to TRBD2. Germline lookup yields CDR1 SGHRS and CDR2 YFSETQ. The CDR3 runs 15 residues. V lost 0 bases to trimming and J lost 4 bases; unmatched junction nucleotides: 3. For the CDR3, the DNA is TGCGCCAGCAGCTTGGATAGCGGGGTTTACAATGAGCAGTTCTTC. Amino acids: CASSLDSGVYNEQFF.

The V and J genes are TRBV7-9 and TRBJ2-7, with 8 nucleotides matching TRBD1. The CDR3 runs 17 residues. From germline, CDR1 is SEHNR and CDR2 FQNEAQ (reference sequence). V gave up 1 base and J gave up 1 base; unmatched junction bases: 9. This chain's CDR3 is CASSLEPGQVSSYEQYF. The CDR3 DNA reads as TGTGCCAGCAGCTTAGAGCCGGGACAGGTTTCTTCCTACGAGCAGTACTTC. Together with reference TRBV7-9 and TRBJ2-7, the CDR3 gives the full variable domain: DTGVSQNPRHKITKRGQNVTFRCDPISEHNRLYWYRQTLGQGPEFLTYFQNEAQLEKSRLLSDRFSAERPKGSFSTLEIQRTEQGDSAMYLCASSLEPGQVSSYEQYFGPGTRLTVT.

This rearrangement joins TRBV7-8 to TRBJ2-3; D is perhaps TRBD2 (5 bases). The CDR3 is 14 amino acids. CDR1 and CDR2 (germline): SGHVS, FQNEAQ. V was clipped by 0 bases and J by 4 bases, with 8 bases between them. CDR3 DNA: TGTGCCAGCAGCTTAGCGCGGGCGGCAGATACGCAGTATTTT. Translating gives CASSLARAADTQYF.

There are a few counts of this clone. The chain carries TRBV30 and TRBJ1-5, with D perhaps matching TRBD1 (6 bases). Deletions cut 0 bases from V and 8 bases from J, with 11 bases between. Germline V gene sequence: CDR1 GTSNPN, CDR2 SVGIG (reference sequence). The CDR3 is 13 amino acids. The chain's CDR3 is CAWSVGGLEPQHF. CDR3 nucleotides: TGTGCCTGGAGTGTAGGGGGGTTGGAGCCCCAGCATTTT.

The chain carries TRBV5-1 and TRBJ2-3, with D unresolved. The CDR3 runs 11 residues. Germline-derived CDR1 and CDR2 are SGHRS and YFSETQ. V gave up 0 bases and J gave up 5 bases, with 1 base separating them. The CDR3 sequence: CASSLGDTQYF. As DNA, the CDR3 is TGCGCCAGCAGCTTGGGAGATACGCAGTATTTT.

For the CDR3, the DNA is TGTGCCAGCAGCTTAGGGGGGACAGGTCTTCTAAGCCCTTTCTTT. Its protein is CASSLGGTGLLSPFF. This rearrangement joins TRBV7-2 to TRBJ1-1; TRBD1 matches at 8 bases. Germline V gene lookup returns CDR1 SGHTA and CDR2 FQGNSA. J lost 12 bases, V lost 1 base, and 13 bases had no gene match. The CDR3 has 15 residues.

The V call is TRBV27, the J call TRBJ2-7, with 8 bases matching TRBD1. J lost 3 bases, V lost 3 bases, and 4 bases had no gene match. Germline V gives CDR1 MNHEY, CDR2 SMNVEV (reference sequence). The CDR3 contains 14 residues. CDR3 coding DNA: TGTGCCAGCAGTTTTAACGACAGGGGCTACGAGCAGTACTTC. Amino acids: CASSFNDRGYEQYF.

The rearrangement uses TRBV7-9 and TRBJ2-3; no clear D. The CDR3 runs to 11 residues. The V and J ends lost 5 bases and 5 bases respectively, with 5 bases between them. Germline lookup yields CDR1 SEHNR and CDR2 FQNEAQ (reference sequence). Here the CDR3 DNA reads TGTGCCAGCAGCCGGGTAGATACGCAGTATTTT. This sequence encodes CASSRVDTQYF.

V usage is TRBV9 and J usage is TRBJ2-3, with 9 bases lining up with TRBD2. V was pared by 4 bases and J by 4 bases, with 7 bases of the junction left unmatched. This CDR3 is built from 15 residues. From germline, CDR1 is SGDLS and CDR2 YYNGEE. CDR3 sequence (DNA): TGTGCCAGCAGCCCGCGGGAGGGCCAGTCAGATACGCAGTATTTT. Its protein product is CASSPREGQSDTQYF. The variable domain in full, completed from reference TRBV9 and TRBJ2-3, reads DSGVTQTPKHLITATGQRVTLRCSPRSGDLSVYWYQQSLDQGLQFLIQYYNGEERAKGNILERFSAQQFPDLHSELNLSSLELGDSALYFCASSPREGQSDTQYFGPGTRLTVL.

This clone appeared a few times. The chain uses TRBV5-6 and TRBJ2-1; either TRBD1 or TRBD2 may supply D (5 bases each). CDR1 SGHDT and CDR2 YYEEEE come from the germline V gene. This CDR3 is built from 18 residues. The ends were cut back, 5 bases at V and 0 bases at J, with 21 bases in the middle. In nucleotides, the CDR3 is TGTGCCAGCAGGCTGCCCGGTCAGAGGGGTAGCTCCTACAATGAGCAGTTCTTC. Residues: CASRLPGQRGSSYNEQFF.

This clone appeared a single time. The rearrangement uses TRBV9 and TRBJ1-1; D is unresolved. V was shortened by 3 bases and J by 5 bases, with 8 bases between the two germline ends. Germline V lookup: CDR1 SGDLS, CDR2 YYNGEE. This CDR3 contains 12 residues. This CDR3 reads CASSAGSTEAFF. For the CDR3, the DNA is TGTGCCAGCAGCGCCGGAAGTACTGAAGCTTTCTTT.

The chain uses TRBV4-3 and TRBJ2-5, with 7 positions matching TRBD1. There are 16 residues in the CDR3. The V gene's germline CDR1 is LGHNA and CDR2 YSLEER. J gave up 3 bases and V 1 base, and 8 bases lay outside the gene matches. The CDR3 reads CASSQGAGTEEETQYF. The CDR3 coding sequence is TGCGCCAGCAGCCAAGGCGCCGGGACAGAGGAAGAGACCCAGTACTTC.

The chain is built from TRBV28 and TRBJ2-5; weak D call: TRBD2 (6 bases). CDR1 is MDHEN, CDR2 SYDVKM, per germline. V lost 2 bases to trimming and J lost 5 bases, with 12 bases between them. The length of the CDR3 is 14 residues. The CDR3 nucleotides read TGTGCCAGCAGTTTAGGGGGGACCAGGGAGACCCAGTACTTC. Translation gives CASSLGGTRETQYF.

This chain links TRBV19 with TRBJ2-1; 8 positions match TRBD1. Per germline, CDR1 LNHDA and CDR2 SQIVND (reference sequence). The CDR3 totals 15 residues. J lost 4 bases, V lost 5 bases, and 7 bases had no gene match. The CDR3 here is CASSDRGDRYNEQFF. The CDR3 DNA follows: TGTGCCAGTAGTGACAGGGGCGATAGGTACAATGAGCAGTTCTTC.

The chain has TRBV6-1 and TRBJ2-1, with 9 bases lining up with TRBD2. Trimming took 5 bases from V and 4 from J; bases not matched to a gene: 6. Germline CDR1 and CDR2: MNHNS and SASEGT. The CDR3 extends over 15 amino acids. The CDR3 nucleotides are TGTGCCAGCAGTTTAGCGGGAGTGTCATACAATGAGCAGTTCTTC. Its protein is CASSLAGVSYNEQFF.

The CDR3 spells CASTPDRGRFQPQHF. DNA for the CDR3: TGTGCCAGCACTCCAGACAGGGGGCGCTTTCAGCCCCAGCATTTT. The chain is built from TRBV6-1 and TRBJ1-5; 10 bases map to TRBD1. CDR1 and CDR2 from the germline V gene are MNHNS and SASEGT. The CDR3 is 15 amino acids. The ends lost 7 bases at V and 6 bases at J; junction bases unmatched: 9.

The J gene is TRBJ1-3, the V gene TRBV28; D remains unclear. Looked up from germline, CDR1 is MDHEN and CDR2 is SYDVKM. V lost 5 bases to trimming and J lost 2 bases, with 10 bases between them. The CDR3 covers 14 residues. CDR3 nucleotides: TGTGCCAGCAGTGAAGGTGGGACTGGAAACACCATATATTTT. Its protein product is CASSEGGTGNTIYF.

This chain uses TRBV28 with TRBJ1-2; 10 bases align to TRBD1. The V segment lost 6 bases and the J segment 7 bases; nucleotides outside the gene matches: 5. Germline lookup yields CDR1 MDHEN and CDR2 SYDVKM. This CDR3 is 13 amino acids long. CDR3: CASSPGTGAGYTF. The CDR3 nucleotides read TGTGCCAGCAGCCCCGGGACAGGGGCTGGCTACACCTTC.

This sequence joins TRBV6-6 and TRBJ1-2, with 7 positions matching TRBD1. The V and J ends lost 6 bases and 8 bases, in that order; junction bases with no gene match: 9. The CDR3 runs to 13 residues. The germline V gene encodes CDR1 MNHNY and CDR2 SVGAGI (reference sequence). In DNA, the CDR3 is TGTGCCAGCAGCACAGACAGGGAGACCGGCTACACCTTC. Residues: CASSTDRETGYTF.

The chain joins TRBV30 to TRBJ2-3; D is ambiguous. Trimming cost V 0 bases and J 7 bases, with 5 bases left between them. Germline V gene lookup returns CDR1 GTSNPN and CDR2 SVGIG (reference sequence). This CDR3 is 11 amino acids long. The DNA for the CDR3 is TGTGCCTGGAGTGTAACTAATACGCAGTATTTT. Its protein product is CAWSVTNTQYF.

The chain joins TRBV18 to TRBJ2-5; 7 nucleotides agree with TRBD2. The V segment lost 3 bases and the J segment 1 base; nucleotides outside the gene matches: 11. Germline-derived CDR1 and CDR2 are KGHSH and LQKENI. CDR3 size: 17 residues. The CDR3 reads CASSPPRSGALQETQYF. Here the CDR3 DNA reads TGTGCCAGCTCACCGCCGCGGAGCGGGGCCCTCCAAGAGACCCAGTACTTC.

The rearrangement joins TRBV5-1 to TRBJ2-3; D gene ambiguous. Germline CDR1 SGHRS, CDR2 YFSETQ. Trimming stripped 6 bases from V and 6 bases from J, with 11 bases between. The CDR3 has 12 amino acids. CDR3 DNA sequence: TGCGCCAGCAATCTACTTTCGGATACGCAGTATTTT. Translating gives CASNLLSDTQYF.

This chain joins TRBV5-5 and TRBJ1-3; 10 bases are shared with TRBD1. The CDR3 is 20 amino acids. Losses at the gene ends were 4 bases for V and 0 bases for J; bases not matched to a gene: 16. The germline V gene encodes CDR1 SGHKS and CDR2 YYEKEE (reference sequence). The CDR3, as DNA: TGTGCCAGCAGCAACTGGGGACAGGGGCCAACTCATCGCTCTGGAAACACCATATATTTT. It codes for CASSNWGQGPTHRSGNTIYF. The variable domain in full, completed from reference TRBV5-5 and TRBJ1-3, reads DAGVTQSPTHLIKTRGQQVTLRCSPISGHKSVSWYQQVLGQGPQFIFQYYEKEERGRGNFPDRFSARQFPNYSSELNVNALLLGDSALYLCASSNWGQGPTHRSGNTIYFGEGSWLTVV.